A single sample is the source of the 10 T cell receptor beta chains below, sequenced in a study of blood T cell repertoires in COVID-19. Assay used: immunoSEQ multiplex PCR; TCRdb lists only in-frame clones, some missing. The sample gives roughly 280,000 clones, 80% to 90% of which show up once; under 2.5% is in the top ten. The sample was PBMCs or T cells enriched from blood (not recorded which). The receptors were gathered from a woman aged 18-29 years who had recovered from COVID-19.

V gene TRBV19 combines with J gene TRBJ1-3; TRBD1 agrees at 8 bases. Germline trimming cut 5 bases from V and 0 bases from J; bases unmatched to any gene: 3. This CDR3 comprises 15 residues. The germline V gene encodes CDR1 LNHDA and CDR2 SQIVND (reference sequence). For the CDR3, the DNA is TGTGCCAGTAGTTCGACAGGGGCCTCTGGAAACACCATATATTTT. It translates to CASSSTGASGNTIYF.

The V gene is TRBV3-1 (or the pseudogene TRBV3-2), the J gene TRBJ1-1, with unresolved D. Trimming stripped 1 base from V and 5 bases from J, with 8 bases between. Germline loops: CDR1 LGHDT, CDR2 YNNKEL (reference sequence). The CDR3 has 13 residues. Here the CDR3 reads CASSQVPGTEAFF. The DNA for the CDR3 is TGTGCCAGCAGCCAAGTTCCGGGGACTGAAGCTTTCTTT.

The V call is TRBV11-2, the J call TRBJ1-1; D is ambiguous. The CDR3 covers 13 residues. V shed 5 bases and J shed 5 bases, with 12 bases lying between them. Germline V gene lookup returns CDR1 SGHAT and CDR2 FQNNGV. CDR3 nucleotide sequence: TGTGCCAGCAGCCCGCAGATGCTGACTGAAGCTTTCTTT. Its protein product is CASSPQMLTEAFF.

The rearrangement joins TRBV11-2 to TRBJ1-2; no firm D call. Looked up from germline, CDR1 is SGHAT and CDR2 is FQNNGV. This CDR3 has 14 amino acids. Trimming cost V 2 bases and J 6 bases, with 13 bases left between them. The CDR3 loop is CASSLFSGLDGYTF. CDR3 sequence (DNA): TGTGCCAGCAGCTTATTTTCAGGATTGGATGGCTACACCTTC.

The CDR3 protein is CASTLGGALRSYNEQFF. The CDR3 nucleotides read TGTGCCAGCACTCTCGGGGGGGCCTTAAGGTCCTACAATGAGCAGTTCTTC. The chain recombines TRBV28 with TRBJ2-1; 8 bases agree with TRBD2. Germline V gene lookup returns CDR1 MDHEN and CDR2 SYDVKM. The J segment lost 1 base and the V segment lost 7 bases, leaving 12 bases of the junction unmatched. This CDR3 comprises 17 residues. Using reference TRBV28 and TRBJ2-1 for the parts outside the CDR3, the full variable domain is DVKVTQSSRYLVKRTGEKVFLECVQDMDHENMFWYRQDPGLGLRLIYFSYDVKMKEKGDIPEGYSVSREKKERFSLILESASTNQTSMYLCASTLGGALRSYNEQFFGPGTRLTVL.

The count of this clone is one. CDR3 coding DNA: TGTGCCATCAGTGAAAGGGACACCACTGAAGCTTTCTTT. Translated, it gives CAISERDTTEAFF. This sequence joins TRBV10-3 and TRBJ1-1; D might be TRBD1 (6 bases). CDR1 ENHRY and CDR2 SYGVKD come from the germline V gene. The V and J ends lost 3 bases and 4 bases respectively, with 9 bases between them. This CDR3 region has 13 residues.

The chain recombines TRBV9 with TRBJ2-6, with D possibly matching TRBD1 (5 bases). The length of the CDR3 is 19 residues. Germline V gene sequence: CDR1 SGDLS, CDR2 YYNGEE. V lost 3 bases, J lost 0 bases, and 19 bases lay in between. CDR3 nucleotides: TGTGCCAGCAGCGGGAGCCCCACAGGCCCCCTCTCTGGGGCCAACGTCCTGACTTTC. This encodes CASSGSPTGPLSGANVLTF.

The genes are TRBV9 and TRBJ2-7; a possible D gene is TRBD1 (6 bases). V was trimmed by 0 bases and J by 7 bases, leaving 17 bases between them. The CDR3 length is 15 residues. Germline loops: CDR1 SGDLS, CDR2 YYNGEE. The CDR3 nucleotides are TGTGCCAGCAGCGTAGGGAGTGGGGGCGAGGAGGAGCAGTACTTC. Its protein is CASSVGSGGEEEQYF.

The CDR3 DNA sequence: TGTGCCAGCAGCTCGCCGGGACAGGGGGTGAACACTGAAGCTTTCTTT. Translating it yields CASSSPGQGVNTEAFF. V and J are TRBV5-4 and TRBJ1-1, with TRBD1 identical over 11 bases. The CDR3 has 16 residues. V shed 3 bases, J shed 0 bases, and the junction held 4 bases outside the gene matches. In germline, CDR1 is SGHNT, CDR2 YYREEE (reference sequence).

The chain joins TRBV9 to TRBJ2-7; 8 positions match TRBD1. The CDR3 length is 13 residues. Trimming cost V 4 bases and J 3 bases; bases outside gene matches: 3. Germline values: CDR1 SGDLS, CDR2 YYNGEE. DNA of the CDR3: TGTGCCAGCAGCCATGGACAGGGCTACGAGCAGTACTTC. It translates to CASSHGQGYEQYF.